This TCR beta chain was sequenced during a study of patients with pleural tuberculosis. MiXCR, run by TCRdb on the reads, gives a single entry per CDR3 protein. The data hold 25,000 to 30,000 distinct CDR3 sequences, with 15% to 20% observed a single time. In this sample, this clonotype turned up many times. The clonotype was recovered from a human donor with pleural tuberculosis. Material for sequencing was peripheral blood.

CDR3 in DNA: TGCAGTGCTAGAGATCTGGGGGGCCAGAACGAGCAGTACTTC. This sequence encodes CSARDLGGQNEQYF. The rearrangement joins TRBV20-1 to TRBJ2-7; D may match TRBD1 or TRBD2 (6 bases each). The CDR3 runs 14 residues. V gave up 0 bases and J gave up 5 bases, with 14 bases separating them. Germline V gene sequence: CDR1 DFQATT, CDR2 SNEGSKA (reference sequence).